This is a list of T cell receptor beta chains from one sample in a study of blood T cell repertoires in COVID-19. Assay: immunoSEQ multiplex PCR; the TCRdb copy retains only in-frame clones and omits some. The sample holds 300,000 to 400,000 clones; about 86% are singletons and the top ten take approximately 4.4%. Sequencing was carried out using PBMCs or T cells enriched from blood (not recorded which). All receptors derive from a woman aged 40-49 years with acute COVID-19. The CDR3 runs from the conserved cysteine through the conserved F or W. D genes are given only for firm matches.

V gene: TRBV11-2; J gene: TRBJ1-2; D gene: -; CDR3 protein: CASSLSGQGRYGYTF; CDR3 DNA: TGTGCCAGCAGCTTATCAGGGCAGGGTCGCTATGGCTACACCTTC
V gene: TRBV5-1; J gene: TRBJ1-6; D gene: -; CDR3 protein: CASSLGGLGSPLHF; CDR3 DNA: TGCGCCAGCAGCTTGGGAGGTCTAGGTTCACCCCTCCACTTT
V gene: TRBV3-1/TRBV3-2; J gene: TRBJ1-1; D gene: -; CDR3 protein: CASSQEYVRGTEAFF; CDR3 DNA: TGTGCCAGCAGCCAAGAATACGTAAGGGGCACTGAAGCTTTCTTT
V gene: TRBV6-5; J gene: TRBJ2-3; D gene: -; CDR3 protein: CASSYKGVHTDTQYF; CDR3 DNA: TGTGCCAGCAGTTATAAAGGGGTACACACAGATACGCAGTATTTT
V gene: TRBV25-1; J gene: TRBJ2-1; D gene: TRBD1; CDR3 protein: CASSDPGTVYNEQFF; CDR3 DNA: TGTGCCAGCAGCGATCCCGGGACAGTTTACAATGAGCAGTTCTTC
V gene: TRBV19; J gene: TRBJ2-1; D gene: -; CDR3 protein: CASSQRRDYNEQFF; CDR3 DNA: TGTGCCAGTAGTCAGAGGAGGGACTACAATGAGCAGTTCTTC
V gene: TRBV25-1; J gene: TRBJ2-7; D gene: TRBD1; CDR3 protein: CASSGQDSQYEQYF; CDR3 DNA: TGTGCCAGCAGCGGACAGGACAGCCAGTACGAGCAGTACTTC
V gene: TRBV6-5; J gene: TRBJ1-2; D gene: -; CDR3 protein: CASRQEPYGYTF; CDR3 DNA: TGTGCCAGCCGACAGGAGCCCTATGGCTACACCTTC
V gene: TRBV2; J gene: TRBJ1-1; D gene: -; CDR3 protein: CASSGAGTFTEAFF; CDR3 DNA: TGTGCCAGCAGTGGTGCAGGGACTTTCACTGAAGCTTTCTTT
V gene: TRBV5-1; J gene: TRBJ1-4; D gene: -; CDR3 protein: CASSLNRKGEKLFF; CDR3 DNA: TGCGCCAGCAGCTTGAACAGGAAGGGTGAAAAACTGTTTTTT
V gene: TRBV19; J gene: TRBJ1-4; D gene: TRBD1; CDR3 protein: CASSTTGTANEKLFF; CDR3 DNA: TGTGCCAGTAGTACGACCGGGACAGCTAATGAAAAACTGTTTTTT
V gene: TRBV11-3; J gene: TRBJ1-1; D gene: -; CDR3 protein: CASSPQTGTEAFF; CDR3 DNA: TGTGCCAGCAGCCCGCAGACGGGCACTGAAGCTTTCTTT